The 3 T cell receptor beta chains below come from one sample, sequenced in a study of shared clonotypes between healthy human individuals. The protocol was immunoSEQ multiplex PCR, while the TCRdb copy is restricted to in-frame clones and leaves out a portion. The top ten hold 0.89% of the sample, which has about a million clones, 77% seen once. Sequencing was done on a sample of memory CD4+ T cells from PBMCs. The subset here: CD45RA-negative fraction. The receptors stem from a man younger than 35 in good health. Some clones in this sample may be carry-over from other donors' samples.

This clone was observed at least ten times. The sample has other DNA sequences that encode this CDR3 too. V and J are TRBV5-1 and TRBJ2-7, with TRBD1 matching 7 bases. Germline CDR1 and CDR2: SGHRS and YFSETQ. With V trimmed by 4 bases and J by 0 bases, 13 bases remained unmatched. The CDR3 sequence is 17 residues long. The CDR3 DNA reads TGCGCCAGCAGCCCGGCCCGAGGACAGGACCTCTCCTACGAGCAGTACTTC. This gives the protein CASSPARGQDLSYEQYF.

The chain uses TRBV29-1 and TRBJ2-3; TRBD2 agrees at 9 bases. CDR1 is SQVTM, CDR2 ANQGSEA, per germline. V was pared by 4 bases and J by 1 base, with 6 bases of the junction left unmatched. This CDR3 contains 15 residues. The CDR3 protein is CSVVGTSPRTDTQYF. CDR3 DNA: TGCAGCGTTGTCGGGACTAGCCCCCGCACAGATACGCAGTATTTT.

CDR3 nucleotides: TGTGCCAGCAGCTTAGTACGGGCTAGCGGGTACCAAGAGACCCAGTACTTC. It specifies CASSLVRASGYQETQYF. The gene calls are TRBV7-2 and TRBJ2-5; 8 bases line up with TRBD2. This CDR3 contains 17 residues. The trim removed 1 base at V and 0 bases at J, leaving 7 bases unmatched. Germline CDR1 and CDR2: SGHTA and FQGNSA.